The entry below describes one T cell receptor beta chain. Its specificity is not known. Germline V CDR1 and CDR2: MNHEY, SVGEGT. The CDR3 runs 18 residues. Trimming at V came to 5 bases and at J to 0 bases, leaving 7 bases not matched to a gene. The source of the sample is a study of vaccination effects on CD4 cells after COVID-19. Once cultured for around 11 days, the cells underwent separation to obtain CD4+ T cells. Measured with immunoSEQ multiplex PCR; TCRdb has only the in-frame clones, and not every one. The repertoire holds roughly 36,000 clones, around 79% seen once, with under 3% in the top ten.

The chain combines TRBV6-2 or TRBV6-3 with TRBJ2-1; 13 nucleotides agree with TRBD2. Sequences were derived from CD4+ T cells from PBMCs cultured without peptide, sampled before COVID-19 vaccination. This sequence originates from a human donor who received a COVID-19 vaccine. In nucleotides, the CDR3 is TGTGCCAGCAGTAAGACTAGCGGGGGGCCCCGCTCCTACAATGAGCAGTTCTTC. It specifies CASSKTSGGPRSYNEQFF.